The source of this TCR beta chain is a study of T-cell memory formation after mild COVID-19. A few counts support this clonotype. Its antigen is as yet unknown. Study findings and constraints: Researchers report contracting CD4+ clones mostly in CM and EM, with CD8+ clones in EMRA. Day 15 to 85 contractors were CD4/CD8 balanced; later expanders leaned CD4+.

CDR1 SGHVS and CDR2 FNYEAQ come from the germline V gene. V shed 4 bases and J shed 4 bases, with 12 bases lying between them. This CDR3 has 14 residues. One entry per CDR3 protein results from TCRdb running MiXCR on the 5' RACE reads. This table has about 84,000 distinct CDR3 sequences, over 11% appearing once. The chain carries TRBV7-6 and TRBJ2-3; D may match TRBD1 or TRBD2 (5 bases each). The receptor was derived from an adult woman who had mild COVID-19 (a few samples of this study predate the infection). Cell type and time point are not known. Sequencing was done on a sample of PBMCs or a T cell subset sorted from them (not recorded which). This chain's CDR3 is CASSSGTGPDTQYF. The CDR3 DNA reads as TGTGCCAGCAGCTCGGGGACCGGACCAGATACGCAGTATTTT.